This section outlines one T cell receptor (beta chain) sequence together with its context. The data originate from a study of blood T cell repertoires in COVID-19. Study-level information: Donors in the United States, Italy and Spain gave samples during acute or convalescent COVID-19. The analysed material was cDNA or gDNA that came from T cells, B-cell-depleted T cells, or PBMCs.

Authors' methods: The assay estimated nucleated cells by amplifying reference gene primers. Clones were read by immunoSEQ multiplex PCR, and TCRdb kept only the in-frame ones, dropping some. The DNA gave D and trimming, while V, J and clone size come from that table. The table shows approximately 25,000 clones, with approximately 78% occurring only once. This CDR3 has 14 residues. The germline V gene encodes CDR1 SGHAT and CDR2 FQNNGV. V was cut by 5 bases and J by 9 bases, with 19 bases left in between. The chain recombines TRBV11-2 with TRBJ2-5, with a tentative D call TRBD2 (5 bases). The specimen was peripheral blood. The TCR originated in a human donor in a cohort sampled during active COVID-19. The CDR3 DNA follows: TGTGCCAGCAGCCACGGGGTGGCTAGCTCGGCCCAGTACTTC. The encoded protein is CASSHGVASSAQYF.